This T cell receptor (beta chain) was recovered during a study of T cell responses to AZD1222 COVID-19 vaccine. Whole-study context: Whether given at about 4 or about 12 weeks, second doses were pooled.

This clone turned up a few times. Its antigen remains unknown. Study conclusions and caveats: Clonal diversity may have been underestimated in mostly white British donors. Vaccination with two AZD1222 doses was followed by a rise in Spike-specific TCR breadth and depth.

TCRdb keeps only in-frame clones here, not all; method: immunoSEQ multiplex PCR. Here the sample spans some 130,000 clones, roughly 91% being singletons. The V gene end was trimmed by 7 bases and the J gene end by 7 bases; junction bases not matched to a gene: 9. The CDR3 loop spans 14 amino acids. CDR1 MNHEY and CDR2 SVGAGI come from the germline V gene. Sequencing was performed on peripheral blood, taken on day 0 of AZD1222 vaccination. The chain uses TRBV6-5 and TRBJ1-4; 7 bases match TRBD1. The sequence was obtained from an adult in good health. This CDR3 is CASKGSQGSEKLFF. The CDR3 bases are TGTGCCAGCAAAGGTTCACAGGGGAGTGAAAAACTGTTTTTT.